Sequencing of this T cell receptor (beta chain) was carried out in a study of T cell changes during pregnancy in multiple sclerosis. TCRdb keeps only in-frame clones here, not all; method: immunoSEQ multiplex PCR. The sample includes over 90,000 clones, less than 95% of them seen just once. V gave up 7 bases and J gave up 5 bases, with 15 bases separating them. Germline V lookup: CDR1 LNHDA, CDR2 SQIVND (reference sequence). This CDR3 region has 14 residues. The sample here was peripheral blood, taken before pregnancy. The clonotype originates from a female donor with multiple sclerosis, enrolled in a pregnancy study. This rearrangement joins TRBV19 to TRBJ1-5, with D uncertain. CDR3 residues: CASTPAGYDQPQHF. CDR3 sequence (DNA): TGTGCCAGTACTCCCGCGGGATACGATCAGCCCCAGCATTTT.